One sample yielded the 28 T cell receptor beta chains listed below, sequenced in a study of T cells after yellow fever vaccination. TCRdb re-analysed the 5' RACE reads in MiXCR, keeping a single row per CDR3 protein. The data show about 340,000 distinct CDR3 sequences, with 3% to 4.5% seen just once and approximately 24% held by the top ten. Sequences were derived from PBMCs, sampled 5 days after the yellow fever booster vaccination. Every receptor here comes from a man in his late teens or twenties who received the YFV17D yellow fever vaccine.

This clonotype was counted only a few times. This chain uses TRBV20-1 with TRBJ2-5; tentatively, D is TRBD2 (6 bases). The CDR3 runs to 19 residues. Germline lookup yields CDR1 DFQATT and CDR2 SNEGSKA (reference sequence). V lost 4 bases, J lost 3 bases, and 30 bases lay in between. In nucleotides, the CDR3 is TGCAGTGCTAACCATGGGGTTCATCTCTGGCGGAGGGGCGAAGAGACCCAGTACTTC. It translates to CSANHGVHLWRRGEETQYF.

This clonotype has a count of ten or more. The CDR3 DNA sequence: TGCGCCAGCAGGACGACAGGGGGCAGGGACAATGAGCAGTTCTTC. Residues: CASRTTGGRDNEQFF. The rearrangement links TRBV4-1 to TRBJ2-1; 10 bases match TRBD1. V shed 6 bases and J 5 bases; nucleotides not matched to a gene: 7. Germline CDR1 reads MGHRA; CDR2 reads YSYEKL. The CDR3 loop spans 15 amino acids.

This clonotype was observed a few times. CDR3 sequence: CASSDLGAGFNQPQHF. CDR3 in DNA: TGTGCCAGTAGTGACCTGGGGGCGGGCTTCAATCAGCCCCAGCATTTT. The V gene is TRBV19, the J gene TRBJ1-5; D possibly corresponds to TRBD1 (6 bases). Germline V gene data show CDR1 as LNHDA and CDR2 as SQIVND (reference sequence). The CDR3 consists of 16 residues. Trimming cost V 5 bases and J 3 bases, with 17 bases left between them.

The chain recombines TRBV20-1 with TRBJ1-5; a weak D match, TRBD1 (5 bases). CDR1 and CDR2 (germline): DFQATT, SNEGSKA (reference sequence). CDR3 size: 13 residues. V was clipped by 6 bases and J by 0 bases, with 9 bases between them. This chain's CDR3 is CSARQHSNQPQHF. The CDR3 coding sequence is TGCAGTGCACGACAGCATAGCAATCAGCCCCAGCATTTT.

This chain joins TRBV7-9 and TRBJ1-6; no clear D gene. With 6 bases removed from V and 7 bases from J, the gap between germline ends came to 13 bases. Germline V gene data show CDR1 as SEHNR and CDR2 as FQNEAQ (reference sequence). CDR3 length equals 14 residues. The CDR3 reads CASSQAPINSPLHF. CDR3 coding DNA: TGTGCCAGCAGTCAAGCCCCCATAAATTCACCCCTCCACTTT. The complete variable domain, with remaining parts taken from reference TRBV7-9 and TRBJ1-6, reads DTGVSQNPRHKITKRGQNVTFRCDPISEHNRLYWYRQTLGQGPEFLTYFQNEAQLEKSRLLSDRFSAERPKGSFSTLEIQRTEQGDSAMYLCASSQAPINSPLHFGNGTRLTVT.

This clonotype was counted between two and nine times. The chain carries TRBV7-2 and TRBJ1-2, with 7 bases identical to TRBD1. This CDR3 is built from 15 residues. V was pared by 5 bases and J by 2 bases, with 8 bases of the junction left unmatched. In germline, CDR1 is SGHTA, CDR2 FQGNSA. CDR3 DNA: TGTGCCAGCAGCCCATACCAGGGGGAAAACTATGGCTACACCTTC. As protein: CASSPYQGENYGYTF.

V usage is TRBV19 and J usage is TRBJ2-7; D is uncertain. Germline assignment: CDR1 LNHDA and CDR2 SQIVND (reference sequence). V lost 11 bases and J lost 7, with 18 bases in between. The length of the CDR3 is 12 residues. CDR3 loop: CAASYEVGEQYV. CDR3 nucleotide sequence: TGTGCCGCCTCCTATGAAGTGGGAGAGCAGTACGTC.

The rearrangement uses TRBV7-8 and TRBJ1-4; 12 bases are shared with TRBD1. Trimming removed 8 bases from V and 7 bases from J; junction bases left unmatched: 5. CDR3 length: 14 amino acids. Germline V gives CDR1 SGHVS, CDR2 FQNEAQ. CDR3 residues: CASQRDRGLEKLFF. CDR3 nucleotide sequence: TGTGCCAGCCAAAGGGACAGGGGGCTTGAAAAACTGTTTTTT.

This clonotype was observed a handful of times. The chain joins TRBV27 to TRBJ2-6; D may correspond to TRBD1 or TRBD2 (5 bases each). V was cut by 7 bases and J by 0 bases, with 19 bases left in between. Germline V gene data show CDR1 as MNHEY and CDR2 as SMNVEV (reference sequence). The CDR3 has 18 residues. CDR3 sequence: CASTQWGRPSSGANVLTF. The CDR3 DNA sequence: TGTGCCAGCACCCAGTGGGGACGTCCGAGCTCTGGGGCCAACGTCCTGACTTTC.

This chain links TRBV4-1 with TRBJ2-7, with D possibly matching TRBD1 (6 bases). Germline V gene sequence: CDR1 MGHRA, CDR2 YSYEKL. The CDR3 is 16 residues long. V lost 1 base to trimming and J lost 4 bases, with 17 bases between them. DNA of the CDR3: TGCGCCAGCAGCCAAGGCCAGGGGCTCCTTGATTACGAGCAGTACTTC. The encoded protein is CASSQGQGLLDYEQYF.

Remarks on this clonotype: Being one base from a much bigger clone, this may be a read error. The chain uses TRBV10-3 and TRBJ2-3; a weak D match, TRBD2 (6 bases). This CDR3 has 15 residues. CDR1 and CDR2 from the germline V gene are ENHRY and SYGVKD. DNA of the CDR3: TGTGCCATCAGTCCCAGGCGGGGACGCACAGATACGCAGAATTTT. This gives the protein CAISPRRGRTDTQNF.

This clonotype was observed a few times. The genes are TRBV7-6 and TRBJ2-7; TRBD1 agrees at 8 bases. CDR1 is SGHVS and CDR2 is FNYEAQ in the germline V gene. After removal of 5 bases from V and 6 bases from J, the junction contained 6 bases not matched to a gene. This CDR3 region has 13 residues. CDR3 sequence (DNA): TGTGCCAGCAGCATTGGACAGGGAAGCGAGCAGTACGTC. This codes for CASSIGQGSEQYV.

This clonotype was counted between two and nine times. J is TRBJ2-3 and V is TRBV5-4; 8 bases match TRBD1. Germline CDR1 and CDR2: SGHNT and YYREEE (reference sequence). V shed 4 bases and J 6 bases; nucleotides not matched to a gene: 7. The CDR3 contains 14 residues. CDR3 coding DNA: TGTGCCAGCAGCCGGACAGGGTTTGTTGATACGCAGTATTTT. Its protein is CASSRTGFVDTQYF.

This clonotype came up many times. For the CDR3, the DNA is TGTGCCAGCAGCTTACGAGGGTTTGGCGAGCAGTACTTC. Its translation is CASSLRGFGEQYF. The chain has TRBV11-2 and TRBJ2-7; tentative D call: TRBD2 (5 bases). There are 13 residues in the CDR3. Per germline, CDR1 SGHAT and CDR2 FQNNGV. V was clipped by 2 bases and J by 6 bases, with 11 bases between them.

This clonotype was detected only a few times. The chain couples TRBV7-2 to TRBJ2-1; 9 bases fit TRBD1. This CDR3 spans 15 amino acids. In germline, CDR1 is SGHTA, CDR2 FQGNSA. J gave up 8 bases and V 2 bases, and 7 bases lay outside the gene matches. The CDR3 nucleotides are TGTGCCAGCAGCTTATGGGACAGGGCAGGCGATGAGCAGTTCTTC. Its translation is CASSLWDRAGDEQFF.

This clonotype was detected a few times. The J gene is TRBJ2-7, the V gene TRBV7-7; D may correspond to TRBD1 or TRBD2 (5 bases each). Germline V gene sequence: CDR1 SSHAT, CDR2 FNYEAQ (reference sequence). The CDR3 is made up of 16 amino acids. CDR3 sequence reads: CASSLRLAGTPNEQYV. The CDR3 DNA sequence: TGTGCTAGCAGCTTAAGGCTCGCCGGGACCCCTAACGAGCAGTACGTC.

In its sample, this clonotype was seen a few times. J is TRBJ2-1 and V is TRBV6-2 or TRBV6-3; D call uncertain. The CDR3 is made up of 17 amino acids. CDR1 and CDR2 (germline): MNHEY, SVGEGT. Trimming removed 0 bases from V and 0 bases from J, with 12 bases in between. The CDR3 is CASSYSRSSSSYNEQFF. CDR3 coding DNA: TGTGCCAGCAGTTACTCCCGCTCCTCAAGCTCCTACAATGAGCAGTTCTTC.

This clonotype was found many times. J is TRBJ2-1 and V is TRBV3-1; D may be TRBD2 (6 bases). CDR1 and CDR2 (germline): LGHDT, YNNKEL (reference sequence). The CDR3 runs to 14 residues. The V and J ends lost 3 bases and 7 bases respectively, with 13 bases between them. In DNA form, the CDR3 reads TGTGCCAGCAGCCATTGGGCCCGGGAGAATGAGCAGTTCTTC. This gives the protein CASSHWARENEQFF.

The rearrangement joins TRBV29-1 to TRBJ2-7, with 8 bases that match TRBD2. Germline V CDR1 and CDR2: SQVTM, ANQGSEA. The junction had 4 bases not matched to a gene; V was cut back by 6 bases and J by 6 bases. The CDR3 length is 11 residues. For the CDR3, the DNA is TGCAGCGTCGGGGGGGTTGGCGAGCAGTACTTC. Translation gives CSVGGVGEQYF.

The chain recombines TRBV6-2 or TRBV6-3 with TRBJ2-1; D is perhaps TRBD2 (6 bases). With 1 base removed from V and 6 bases from J, the gap between germline ends came to 25 bases. CDR1 and CDR2 from the germline V gene are MNHEY and SVGEGT. The CDR3 sequence is 19 residues long. The CDR3 loop reads CASSYWGGVGRRGGNEQFF. The CDR3 nucleotides are TGTGCCAGCAGTTACTGGGGCGGAGTTGGGCGCCGGGGAGGCAATGAGCAGTTCTTC.

This clonotype has a handful of counts. CDR3 sequence: CASSLEGTDTEAFF. CDR3 coding DNA: TGTGCCAGCAGCTTAGAAGGGACAGACACTGAAGCTTTCTTT. The chain combines TRBV7-9 with TRBJ1-1; TRBD1 matches at 7 bases. Per the germline V gene, CDR1 is SEHNR and CDR2 is FQNEAQ (reference sequence). The CDR3 sequence is 14 residues long. Trimming took 1 base from V and 3 from J; bases not matched to a gene: 2.

The chain joins TRBV10-3 to TRBJ2-1; 8 positions agree with TRBD1. Germline V gives CDR1 ENHRY, CDR2 SYGVKD. The CDR3 extends over 16 amino acids. The V segment lost 1 base and the J segment 3 bases; nucleotides outside the gene matches: 5. CDR3 residues: CAISEWETGDYNEQFF. The CDR3 DNA follows: TGTGCCATCAGTGAGTGGGAGACAGGGGACTACAATGAGCAGTTCTTC.

This clonotype was counted ten times or more. One junction end does not reproduce the germline sequence, and a read error may be involved. The chain employs TRBV5-4 and TRBJ2-5, with no clear D. Per germline, CDR1 SGHNT and CDR2 YYREEE (reference sequence). There are 13 residues in the CDR3. CDR3 sequence (DNA): TGCGCCAGCAGCCTAGTGGGTGGAGAGACCCAGTACTTC. It codes for CASSLVGGETQYF.

The V and J genes are TRBV29-1 and TRBJ2-5; the match to TRBD1 covers 9 bases. Germline CDR1 and CDR2: SQVTM and ANQGSEA. The length of the CDR3 is 18 residues. With V trimmed by 2 bases and J by 0 bases, 13 bases remained unmatched. The CDR3 bases are TGCAGCGTTGAATTTAGGACAGGGGAAGAAGAGTACCAAGAGACCCAGTACTTC. Translated: CSVEFRTGEEEYQETQYF.

This clonotype was found a few times. The rearrangement uses TRBV30 and TRBJ2-7; D is uncertain. Germline values: CDR1 GTSNPN, CDR2 SVGIG (reference sequence). The CDR3 is 11 residues long. The germline V and J ends were trimmed by 4 bases and 7 bases, with 11 bases remaining between them. For the CDR3, the DNA is TGTGCCTGGATCTCTATTTCGGAGCAGTACTTC. This codes for CAWISISEQYF.

In its sample, this clonotype was seen many times. The rearrangement joins TRBV10-3 to TRBJ2-5, with 9 bases matching TRBD1. The CDR3 sequence is 15 residues long. Germline-derived CDR1 and CDR2 are ENHRY and SYGVKD. V lost 7 bases, J lost 5 bases, and 11 bases stayed unmatched. CDR3 region: CAITPGTGNLETQYF. As DNA, the CDR3 is TGTGCCATCACCCCCGGGACAGGGAACCTCGAGACCCAGTACTTC.

This clonotype occurred a few times. The chain uses TRBV5-1 and TRBJ2-2; TRBD1 matches 8 bases. In germline, CDR1 is SGHRS, CDR2 YFSETQ. V dropped 0 bases and J dropped 1; count of bases not matched to a gene: 2. The CDR3 length is 16 residues. The CDR3 sequence is CASSLATGGNTGELFF. The CDR3, as DNA: TGCGCCAGCAGCTTGGCCACAGGGGGGAACACCGGGGAGCTGTTTTTT.

This clonotype has more than one count but fewer than ten. V is TRBV7-8 and J is TRBJ2-1; D is perhaps TRBD2 (5 bases). Between the trimmed V and J ends, which lost 1 base and 2 bases, there was a span of 12 bases. Germline V gene sequence: CDR1 SGHVS, CDR2 FQNEAQ. This CDR3 is 16 amino acids long. Here the CDR3 DNA reads TGTGCCAGCAGCTTAGTAGGCGGGTCCACCTACAATGAGCAGTTCTTC. This encodes CASSLVGGSTYNEQFF.